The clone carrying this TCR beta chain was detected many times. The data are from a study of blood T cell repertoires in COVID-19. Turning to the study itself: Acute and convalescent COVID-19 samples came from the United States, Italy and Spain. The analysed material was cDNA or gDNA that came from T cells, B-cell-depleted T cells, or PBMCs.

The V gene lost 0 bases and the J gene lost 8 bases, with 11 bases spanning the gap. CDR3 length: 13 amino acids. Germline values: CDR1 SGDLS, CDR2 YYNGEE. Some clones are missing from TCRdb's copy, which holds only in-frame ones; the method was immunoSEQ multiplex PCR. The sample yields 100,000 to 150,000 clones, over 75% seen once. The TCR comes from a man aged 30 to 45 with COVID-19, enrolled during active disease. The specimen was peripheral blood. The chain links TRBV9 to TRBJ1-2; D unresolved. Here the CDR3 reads CASSVGSGSGYTF. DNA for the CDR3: TGTGCCAGCAGCGTAGGTTCCGGGTCCGGCTACACCTTC. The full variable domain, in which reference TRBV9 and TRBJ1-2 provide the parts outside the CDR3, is DSGVTQTPKHLITATGQRVTLRCSPRSGDLSVYWYQQSLDQGLQFLIQYYNGEERAKGNILERFSAQQFPDLHSELNLSSLELGDSALYFCASSVGSGSGYTFGSGTRLTVV.